This is a list of T cell receptor beta chains from one sample in a study of shared clonotypes between healthy human individuals. Method: immunoSEQ multiplex PCR; TCRdb's copy keeps in-frame clones and lacks some. Found here are about 2.4 million clones, 93% of them singletons; the top ten hold approximately 0.35%. The sequencing input was naive CD4+ T cells from PBMCs. These receptors all come from a man aged 18-30 years in good health. Some clones in this sample may be carry-over from other donors' samples. CDR3s include the opening cysteine and the closing phenylalanine or tryptophan. D genes are given only for firm matches. Some rows mark clone size as missing; the rest say once, few, many or name a class of expanded clone.

size,D,V,J,DNA,CDR3
NA,NA,TRBV4-2,TRBJ1-2,TGTGCCAGCAGCCAAGACAGGAGGAACTATGGCTACACCTTC,CASSQDRRNYGYTF
NA,TRBD2,TRBV5-6,TRBJ2-3,TGTGCCAGCAGCTTGTGGCTAGCGGGATTTTGGGCTCTCACAGATACGCAGTATTTT,CASSLWLAGFWALTDTQYF
NA,NA,TRBV5-6,TRBJ2-7,TGTGCCAGCAGCTTGGTCGGGAACCCCTACGAGCAGTACTTC,CASSLVGNPYEQYF
NA,NA,TRBV27,TRBJ2-1,TGTGCCAGCAGTTTATTTAGACTCCAGATCAATGAGCAGTTCTTC,CASSLFRLQINEQFF
NA,NA,TRBV12-5,TRBJ2-5,TGTGCTAGTGGTTTTGGCGTGGGAGAGACCCAGTACTTC,CASGFGVGETQYF
once,NA,TRBV6-6,TRBJ2-5,TGTGCCAGCAGCCTCATAGAGACCCAGTACTTC,CASSLIETQYF
NA,NA,TRBV18,TRBJ1-2,TGTGCCAGCTCACCTATAGAACAAAACTATGGCTACACCTTC,CASSPIEQNYGYTF
NA,NA,TRBV11-2,TRBJ2-7,TGTGCCAGCAGTCTTGAGGTCTACGAGCAGTACTTC,CASSLEVYEQYF
NA,TRBD1,TRBV2,TRBJ2-6,TGTGCCAGCAGCGCAGGGACAGGGGGCGGAGGGGCCAACGTCCTGACTTTC,CASSAGTGGGGANVLTF
NA,NA,TRBV10-3,TRBJ2-5,TGTGCCATCAGCAGGGGAGGAGAGACCCAGTACTTC,CAISRGGETQYF
NA,NA,TRBV7-9,TRBJ2-1,TGTGCCAGCAGCCTCCTACATGGCGGGACCACATACAATGAGCAGTTCTTC,CASSLLHGGTTYNEQFF
few,TRBD1,TRBV19,TRBJ1-2,TGTGCCAGTAGTAAGGGGGGACAGGCGTCCGGTGGCTACACCTTC,CASSKGGQASGGYTF
NA,TRBD1,TRBV7-9,TRBJ1-2,TGTGCCAGCAGCTCCACAGGGGCCCATGGCTACACCTTC,CASSSTGAHGYTF
NA,TRBD2,TRBV9,TRBJ2-4,TGTGCCAGCAGCGCTAACCCCTCCGGGCGAGGGAGGGAAAACATTCAGTACTTC,CASSANPSGRGRENIQYF
NA,TRBD1,TRBV5-1,TRBJ1-2,TGCGCCAGCAGCTTGGGGGACAGAGACTATGGCTACACCTTC,CASSLGDRDYGYTF
NA,TRBD2,TRBV5-1,TRBJ2-1,TGCGCCAGCAGCTTGGGCGGACTAGCGGACTACAATGAGCAGTTCTTC,CASSLGGLADYNEQFF
NA,NA,TRBV7-3,TRBJ1-1,TGTGCCAGCAGTACCAGGAAAGAAGCTTTCTTT,CASSTRKEAFF
NA,NA,TRBV4-2,TRBJ1-2,TGTGCCAGCAGCCAAGTCACAGGGAGCATTGGCTACACCTTC,CASSQVTGSIGYTF
NA,TRBD2,TRBV5-1,TRBJ2-7,TGCGCCAGCAGCTTGAGAGTAGCGGGACCCTACGAGCAGTACTTC,CASSLRVAGPYEQYF
NA,NA,TRBV28,TRBJ2-5,TGTGCCAGCAGTTCTTCCGGACTCAAAGATAAAGAGACCCAGTACTTC,CASSSSGLKDKETQYF
NA,NA,TRBV6-5,TRBJ2-7,TGTGCCAGCAGTTACTCGGGAGAGGGAAGCTACGAGCAGTACTTC,CASSYSGEGSYEQYF
NA,NA,TRBV27,TRBJ2-3,TGTGCCAGCAGTTCCGACAGGAGCACAGATACGCAGTATTTT,CASSSDRSTDTQYF
NA,NA,TRBV19,TRBJ1-2,TGTGCCAGTAGTATAGGACAGGCGTACTATGGCTACACCTTC,CASSIGQAYYGYTF
NA,NA,TRBV29-1,TRBJ2-5,TGCAGCGTTATGGGCCACCAAGAGACCCAGTACTTC,CSVMGHQETQYF
NA,NA,TRBV6-1,TRBJ2-7,TGTGCCAGCGGACAGATGATCTCCTACGAGCAGTACTTC,CASGQMISYEQYF
NA,NA,TRBV6-1,TRBJ2-1,TGTGCCAGCAGTGAAACGGGGGCCGTGGGTAAGACCGAGCAGTTCTTC,CASSETGAVGKTEQFF
NA,TRBD2,TRBV28,TRBJ2-7,TGTGCCAGCAGTCCCCGGACTAGCGGGCCCTACGAGCAGTACTTC,CASSPRTSGPYEQYF
NA,NA,TRBV28,TRBJ1-2,TGTGCCAGCAGTTTAGGGTTAGCTAACTATGGCTACACCTTC,CASSLGLANYGYTF
NA,NA,TRBV4-3,TRBJ2-7,TGCGCCAGCAGCATACAGGGCCCCTACGAGCAGTACTTC,CASSIQGPYEQYF
NA,NA,TRBV28,TRBJ1-1,TGTGCCAGCAGTTCCCCGGGGGGGGTGAACACTGAAGCTTTCTTT,CASSSPGGVNTEAFF
NA,TRBD1,TRBV5-1,TRBJ1-1,TGCGCCAGCAGCTCCCTCCGGGACAGGGGAAACACTGAAGCTTTCTTT,CASSSLRDRGNTEAFF
NA,NA,TRBV11-2,TRBJ1-2,TGTGCCAGCAGCCCCCGGGGAACCCCTAACTATGGCTACACCTTC,CASSPRGTPNYGYTF
once,TRBD1,TRBV7-9,TRBJ2-1,TGTGCCAGCAGCTCAAGGACAGGGAGCTCCTACAATGAGCAGTTCTTC,CASSSRTGSSYNEQFF
NA,TRBD2,TRBV7-9,TRBJ2-7,TGTGCCAGCAGCTTAGCTAGCGGGGCCCCCCACGAGCAGTACTTC,CASSLASGAPHEQYF
NA,NA,TRBV7-8,TRBJ2-3,TGTGCCAGCAGCTTAGCGGAGTCCTGGGGCACAGATACGCAGTATTTT,CASSLAESWGTDTQYF
NA,TRBD2,TRBV6-6,TRBJ2-1,TGTGCCACCCTCCGAGCTAGCGGGAATTACGATGAGCAGTTCTTC,CATLRASGNYDEQFF
once,TRBD1,TRBV18,TRBJ1-1,TGTGCCAGCTCTTCGAAACAGGGGAGGAACACTGAAGCTTTCTTT,CASSSKQGRNTEAFF
NA,NA,TRBV20-1,TRBJ1-2,TGCAGTGCTAGAGATTTCGAGGGCTACACCTTC,CSARDFEGYTF
NA,TRBD2,TRBV19,TRBJ2-1,TGTGCCAGTAGTACCCCGGGACTAGCGGGCCTTGAGCAGTTCTTC,CASSTPGLAGLEQFF
NA,TRBD2,TRBV19,TRBJ2-3,TGTGCCAGTAGCAGGTCCCGGGGGGTGATCACAGATACGCAGTATTTT,CASSRSRGVITDTQYF
NA,NA,TRBV4-3,TRBJ2-2,TGCGCCAGCAGCCAATGGGCGGGACTCAACACCGGGGAGCTGTTTTTT,CASSQWAGLNTGELFF
NA,NA,TRBV30,TRBJ1-3,TGTGCCTGGAGGATGGGGAGGGCTGGAAACATCATATATTTT,CAWRMGRAGNIIYF
NA,TRBD2,TRBV5-4,TRBJ2-1,TGTGCCAGCAGCTCTAGACTAGCGCGAGGAGGGGGTCAGCAGTTCTTC,CASSSRLARGGGQQFF
NA,TRBD1,TRBV4-3,TRBJ1-6,TGCGCCAGCAGCCAAACAGGGGGTCTTAATTCACCCCTCCACTTT,CASSQTGGLNSPLHF